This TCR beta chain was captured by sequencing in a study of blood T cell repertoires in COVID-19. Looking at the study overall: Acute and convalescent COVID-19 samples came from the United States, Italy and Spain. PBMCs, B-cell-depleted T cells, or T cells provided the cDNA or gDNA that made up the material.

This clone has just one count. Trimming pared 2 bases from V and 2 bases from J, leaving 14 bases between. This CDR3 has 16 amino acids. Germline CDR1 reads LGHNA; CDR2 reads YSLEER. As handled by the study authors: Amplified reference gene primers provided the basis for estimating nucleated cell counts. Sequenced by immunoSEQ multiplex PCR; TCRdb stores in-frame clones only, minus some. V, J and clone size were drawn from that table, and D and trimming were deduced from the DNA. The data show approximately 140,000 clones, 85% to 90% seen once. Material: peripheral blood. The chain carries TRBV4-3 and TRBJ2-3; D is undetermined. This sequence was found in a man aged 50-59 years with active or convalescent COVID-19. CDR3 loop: CASSQPFYYYTDTQYF. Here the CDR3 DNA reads TGCGCCAGCAGCCAACCTTTTTACTACTACACAGATACGCAGTATTTT.